This T cell receptor beta chain derives from a study of blood T cell repertoires in COVID-19. The ends lost 5 bases at V and 0 bases at J; junction bases unmatched: 8. This CDR3 is 16 amino acids long. The germline V gene encodes CDR1 SGHAT and CDR2 FQNNGV. This clone was seen once. TCRdb's table, derived via immunoSEQ multiplex PCR, lists solely in-frame clones and lacks some. The data show under 250,000 clones, with roughly 85% seen just once and about 2.4% held by the top ten. V and J are TRBV11-2 and TRBJ2-7, with TRBD1 matching 9 bases. The source material was peripheral blood. The receptor comes from a woman in her 70s with COVID-19, enrolled during active disease. CDR3: CASSDYGQGSSYEQYF. The CDR3 DNA reads TGTGCCAGCAGCGACTACGGACAGGGGAGCTCCTACGAGCAGTACTTC.